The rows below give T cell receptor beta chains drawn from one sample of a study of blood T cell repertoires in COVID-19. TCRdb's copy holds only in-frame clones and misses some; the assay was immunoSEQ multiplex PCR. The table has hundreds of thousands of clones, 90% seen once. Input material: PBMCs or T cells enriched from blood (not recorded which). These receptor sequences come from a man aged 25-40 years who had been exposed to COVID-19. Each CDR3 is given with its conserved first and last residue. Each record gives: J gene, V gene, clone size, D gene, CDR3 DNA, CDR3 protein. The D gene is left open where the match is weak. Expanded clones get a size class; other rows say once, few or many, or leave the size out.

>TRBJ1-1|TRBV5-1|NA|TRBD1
TGCGCCAGCAGCTCGGGACAGGGGCCCCGGTTTTTGAGGGCTTTCTTT
CASSSGQGPRFLRAFF
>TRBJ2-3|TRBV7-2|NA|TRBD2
TGTGCCAGCAGCGAAAAGCGGGGGGGCCGCGCAGATACGCAGTATTTT
CASSEKRGGRADTQYF
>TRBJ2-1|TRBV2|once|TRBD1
TGTGCCAGCAGACTAAGGGGACAGGGACCCTACAATGAGCAGTTCTTC
CASRLRGQGPYNEQFF
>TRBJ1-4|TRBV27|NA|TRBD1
TGTGCCAGCAGCGAAGGGACAGATATTGGGACTAATGAAAAACTGTTTTTT
CASSEGTDIGTNEKLFF
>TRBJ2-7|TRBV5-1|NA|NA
TGCGCCAGCAATAAGAGCCCCTACGAGCAGTACTTC
CASNKSPYEQYF
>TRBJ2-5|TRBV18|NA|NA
TGTGCCAGCTCACCCAATGCGCCTGAGACCCAGTACTTC
CASSPNAPETQYF
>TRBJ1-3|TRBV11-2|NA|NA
TGTGCCAGCAGCTACGACTCTTTCTCTGGAAACACCATATATTTT
CASSYDSFSGNTIYF
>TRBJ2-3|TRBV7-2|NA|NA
TGTGCCAGCAGCCAGGTGGGGGGACGGGCAGATACGCAGTATTTT
CASSQVGGRADTQYF
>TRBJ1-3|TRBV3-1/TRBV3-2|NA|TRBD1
TGTGCCAGCAGCTTCACAGGGGACAACACCATATATTTT
CASSFTGDNTIYF
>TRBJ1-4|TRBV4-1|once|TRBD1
TGCGCCAGCAGCCAGCCACCCCGGGACAGGGGCCGAGCCCTGTTTTTT
CASSQPPRDRGRALFF
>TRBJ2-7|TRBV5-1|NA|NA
TGCGCCAGCAGCTTGGTAACGGGGGTGGGGTCCTACGAGCAGTACTTC
CASSLVTGVGSYEQYF
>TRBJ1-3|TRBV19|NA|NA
TGTGCCAGTAGTCAAAACCCGCAGGGATTGTCTGGAAACACCATATATTTT
CASSQNPQGLSGNTIYF
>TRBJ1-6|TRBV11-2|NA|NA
TGTGCCAGCAGCTTAGTGGAGGGGTCCTATAATTCACCCCTCCACTTT
CASSLVEGSYNSPLHF
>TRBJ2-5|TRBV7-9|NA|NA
TGTGCCAGCAGCTTACCCCCGGTTGAGACCCAGTACTTC
CASSLPPVETQYF
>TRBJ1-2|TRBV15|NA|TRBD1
TGTGCCACCAGCAGAGGGATAGGGGGCAACTATGGCTACACCTTC
CATSRGIGGNYGYTF
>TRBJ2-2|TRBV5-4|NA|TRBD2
TGTGCCAGCAGCTTGGGACTAGCGGTCGACACCGGGGAGCTGTTTTTT
CASSLGLAVDTGELFF
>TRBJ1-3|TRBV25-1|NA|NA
TGTGCCAGCAGTGAGACGACACCCGGAAACACCATATATTTT
CASSETTPGNTIYF
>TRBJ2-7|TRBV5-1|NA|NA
TGCGCCAGCAGCCCAGGACAAGGTGACGAGCAGTACTTC
CASSPGQGDEQYF
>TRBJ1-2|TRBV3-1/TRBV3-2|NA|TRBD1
TGTGCCAGCAGCCAAGGGGGACAGGCCGCTAACTATGGCTACACCTTC
CASSQGGQAANYGYTF
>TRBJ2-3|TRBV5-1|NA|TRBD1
TGCGCCAGCAGCGATCGAACCAGGGGGCGCGGCACAGATACGCAGTATTTT
CASSDRTRGRGTDTQYF